This T cell receptor beta chain was profiled in a study of T cell responses to AZD1222 COVID-19 vaccine. Study information: Investigators merged groups given second doses at roughly 4 or roughly 12 weeks. Study-wide results and caveats: Following two doses of AZD1222, Spike-specific TCR breadth and depth rose.

The data were produced by immunoSEQ multiplex PCR, yet TCRdb's version contains in-frame clones alone and is incomplete. The table includes 65,000 to 70,000 clones, 80% to 85% detected once. The CDR3 totals 16 residues. With 6 bases clipped from V and 9 bases from J, the junction kept 14 bases outside the gene matches. Germline CDR1 reads LNHDA; CDR2 reads SQIVND (reference sequence). Comment on this clone: Its target is not known.

The sequence derives from an adult in good health. The sample consisted of peripheral blood, taken on day 0 of AZD1222 vaccination. This rearrangement joins TRBV19 to TRBJ1-6; 7 positions agree with TRBD1. The CDR3 DNA follows: TGTGCCAGTAGCTCAACCAGACAGGGAGGCAGTTCACCCCTCCACTTT. This encodes CASSSTRQGGSSPLHF.